The T cell receptor beta chain described here comes from a study of CD8 T cells in Susac syndrome. Study-level findings and limits: The study recognized that its TCR sequencing and HLA analysis covered a relatively small number of individuals.

After extraction with the RNeasy kit, roughly 0.45 to 1 ug of the RNA was reverse transcribed using random hexamers. The amplification used immunoSEQ multiplex PCR on TCR beta CDR3; it spanned 54 Vbeta and 13 Jbeta. Via MiXCR, TCRdb re-called the immunoSEQ multiplex PCR reads, giving one row per CDR3 protein. The sample holds some 200,000 distinct CDR3 sequences, roughly 96% seen once. V was pared by 5 bases and J by 5 bases, with 21 bases between. The CDR3 runs 17 residues. Germline assignment: CDR1 SEHNR and CDR2 FQNEAQ (reference sequence). TCR beta from blood CD8+ and CD4+ T cells was sequenced. TEMRA cells were FACS-enriched and CD8+ and CD4+ T cells negatively isolated. A note on this clonotype: Its antigen is not known.

Input material: CD4+ T cells from PBMCs. The V gene is TRBV7-9, the J gene TRBJ2-2, with D possibly being TRBD1 (5 bases). The TCR comes from a human donor with multiple sclerosis. CDR3 amino acids: CASSIPRQTPRTGELFF. The CDR3 DNA sequence: TGTGCCAGCAGCATCCCTCGACAGACCCCGAGGACCGGGGAGCTGTTTTTT. Drawing the rest from reference TRBV7-9 and TRBJ2-2, the complete variable domain is DTGVSQNPRHKITKRGQNVTFRCDPISEHNRLYWYRQTLGQGPEFLTYFQNEAQLEKSRLLSDRFSAERPKGSFSTLEIQRTEQGDSAMYLCASSIPRQTPRTGELFFGEGSRLTVL.